Following are 10 T cell receptor beta chains from one sample sequenced in a study of metastatic and nonmetastatic thyroid tumors. The entire patient cohort was treatment-naive prior to thyroid surgery. TCRdb reprocessed the PCR reads using MiXCR. The sample has some 4,500 clones, less than 20% seen once. Sequencing was carried out using adjacent normal tissue. The receptor source for this set is a male donor with papillary thyroid cancer or a benign thyroid nodule (not recorded which). Some clones in this sample may be carry-over from other donors' samples.

The chain recombines TRBV19 with TRBJ1-5; maybe TRBD1 (5 bases). Germline assignment: CDR1 LNHDA and CDR2 SQIVND (reference sequence). CDR3 length: 16 residues. Trimming pared 1 base from V and 4 bases from J, leaving 14 bases between. The CDR3: CASSIGGAVGNQPQHF. The DNA of the CDR3 is TGTGCCAGTAGTATAGGGGGCGCCGTAGGGAATCAGCCCCAGCATTTT.

This clone is medium-sized by share. The rearrangement links TRBV5-8 to TRBJ1-2; 7 bases fit TRBD1. In germline, CDR1 is SGHTS, CDR2 YDEGEE. V gave up 2 bases and J gave up 2 bases; unmatched junction bases: 9. CDR3 size: 16 residues. This CDR3 reads CASSLARDSSNYGYTF. As DNA, the CDR3 is TGTGCCAGCAGCTTAGCCCGGGACAGTAGCAACTATGGCTACACCTTC.

The gene calls are TRBV6-5 and TRBJ2-7; D ambiguous. Trimming shortened V by 0 bases and J by 3 bases, and 6 bases separated the two germline ends. The germline gives CDR1 MNHEY, CDR2 SVGAGI. The CDR3 length is 13 residues. The CDR3: CASSYSKDYEQYF. CDR3 nucleotides: TGTGCCAGCAGTTACTCGAAAGACTACGAGCAGTACTTC.

This clone is judged medium-sized. The chain is built from TRBV10-1 and TRBJ2-5; D not resolved. Trimming shortened V by 0 bases and J by 5 bases, and 10 bases separated the two germline ends. This CDR3 spans 14 amino acids. Germline V gives CDR1 WNHNN, CDR2 SYGVQD (reference sequence). The CDR3 DNA sequence: TGCGCCAGCAGTGAGTCGGGGTTGCGGGAGACCCAGTACTTC. Its translation is CASSESGLRETQYF.

This sequence joins TRBV27 and TRBJ1-1; 7 bases fit TRBD1. Looked up from germline, CDR1 is MNHEY and CDR2 is SMNVEV (reference sequence). V gave up 6 bases and J gave up 11 bases; unmatched junction bases: 12. The CDR3 has 13 amino acids. CDR3 bases: TGTGCCAGCAGACACCGGGACAGATCCGATGCTTTCTTT. Protein product: CASRHRDRSDAFF.

This clone was observed many times. This may be a read error, as it is one base from a much larger clone. This rearrangement joins TRBV5-1 to TRBJ1-4; TRBD1 is a possible D gene (5 bases). Per the germline V gene, CDR1 is SGHRS and CDR2 is YFSETQ. The CDR3 spans 14 residues. The V and J ends lost 2 bases and 8 bases respectively, with 13 bases between them. The CDR3 reads CASSFGQSTEKLFF. The DNA of the CDR3 is TGCGCCAGCAGCTTCGGACAATCTACCGAAAAACTGTTTTTT.

In this sample, this clone is medium-sized. This chain connects TRBV6-1 to TRBJ1-1; no definite D call. The germline gives CDR1 MNHNS, CDR2 SASEGT. With 5 bases removed from V and 4 bases from J, the gap between germline ends came to 11 bases. The length of the CDR3 is 13 residues. DNA of the CDR3: TGTGCCAGCAGTAGTCCTCTCAGCACTGAAGCTTTCTTT. Protein sequence: CASSSPLSTEAFF.

This clone is medium-sized (0.01 to 0.1%). The V and J genes are TRBV7-3 and TRBJ2-1; TRBD1 matches 8 bases. The V gene's germline CDR1 is SGHTA and CDR2 FQGTGA. CDR3 length: 15 residues. V shed 5 bases and J 4 bases; nucleotides not matched to a gene: 7. The CDR3 is CASSRRQGLYNEQFF. The CDR3 nucleotides read TGTGCCAGCAGCCGGAGACAGGGGTTGTACAATGAGCAGTTCTTC.

This chain joins TRBV20-1 and TRBJ2-7; no clear D gene. Germline values: CDR1 DFQATT, CDR2 SNEGSKA (reference sequence). The CDR3 has 12 residues. V was shortened by 6 bases and J by 6 bases, with 15 bases between the two germline ends. The CDR3 sequence is CSAPVVGSEQYF. For the CDR3, the DNA is TGCAGTGCCCCGGTAGTAGGTTCCGAGCAGTACTTC.

This clone has ten or more counts. The conserved phenylalanine or tryptophan normally closing the CDR3 is absent here, so this likely arose from a read error. This chain connects TRBV29-1 to TRBJ2-2, with no clear D. Germline-derived CDR1 and CDR2 are SQVTM and ANQGSEA. The CDR3 has 13 amino acids. CDR3 DNA: TGCGGCGTTGAATTATGGGCGGCCGGGGAGCTGTTTTCT. Translated, it gives CGVELWAAGELFS.